This T cell receptor beta chain emerged from a study of cytomegalovirus exposure and HLA in healthy donors. The length of the CDR3 is 14 residues. Germline loops: CDR1 SGHTA, CDR2 FQGNSA. V was shortened by 4 bases and J by 6 bases, with 16 bases between the two germline ends. Study-wide findings and caveats: A reported reduction in N-insertions relative to the approximately 600-donor mean was seen in an Asian-associated ancestry cluster in a later analysis. Segments of the TCR beta V type were, in most cases, productive about 90% or about 30% of the time in an earlier analysis.

Points on this clone: As yet, its antigen is unknown.

Primers for the PCR totalled 60 Vbeta and 13 Jbeta. Here immunoSEQ multiplex PCR was the method, and the copy in TCRdb shows in-frame clones only, minus some. The sample has fewer than 140,000 clones; under 80% are singletons. The rearrangement links TRBV7-2 to TRBJ2-7; the D gene is possibly TRBD2 (5 bases). This clonotype originated in a man between 60 and 75 years old in good health and CMV-seronegative. The sample consisted of PBMCs. In nucleotides, the CDR3 is TGTGCCAGCAGCTCCAGGCCGGGATTCTTCGAGCAGTACGTC. Amino acid sequence: CASSSRPGFFEQYV.